The next 6 T cell receptor beta chains were all read from a single sample in a study of blood T cell repertoires in COVID-19. Generated by immunoSEQ multiplex PCR, the TCRdb table keeps only in-frame clones and is missing some. This sample has 150,000 to 200,000 clones, with 84% found just once. Sequenced material: PBMCs or T cells enriched from blood (not recorded which). The origin of the receptors is a woman in her 50s who had recovered from COVID-19.

There are a few counts of this clone. This chain links TRBV4-1 with TRBJ1-1; 8 bases are shared with TRBD1. This CDR3 spans 17 amino acids. V was clipped by 4 bases and J by 2 bases; unmatched bases: 12. Germline V gene sequence: CDR1 MGHRA, CDR2 YSYEKL. The CDR3 DNA reads as TGCGCCAGCAGCCCTCCGGACAGGGTAGAGGGAAACACTGAAGCTTTCTTT. It codes for CASSPPDRVEGNTEAFF.

The J gene is TRBJ2-2, the V gene TRBV7-3, with 7 nucleotides matching TRBD2. The V gene's germline CDR1 is SGHTA and CDR2 FQGTGA. The CDR3 spans 15 residues. V shed 5 bases, J shed 4 bases, and the junction held 7 bases outside the gene matches. Here the CDR3 reads CASSAGLDLTGELFF. The CDR3 bases are TGTGCCAGCAGCGCTGGACTAGACCTCACCGGGGAGCTGTTTTTT.

This rearrangement joins TRBV5-1 to TRBJ1-5; perhaps TRBD1 as D (6 bases). CDR1 SGHRS and CDR2 YFSETQ come from the germline V gene. There are 15 residues in the CDR3. Trimming took off 1 base at V and 3 bases at J, with 11 bases between the two ends. CDR3 sequence reads: CASSLTGHPNQPQHF. The CDR3 bases are TGCGCCAGCAGCTTGACGGGACACCCCAATCAGCCCCAGCATTTT.

The V and J genes are TRBV6-4 and TRBJ1-3; no reliable D call. Germline-derived CDR1 and CDR2 are MRHNA and SNTAGT. V lost 5 bases and J 1 base, leaving 21 bases between the germline ends. The CDR3 totals 18 residues. In nucleotides, the CDR3 is TGTGCCAGCAGTAATTTCGGGGATGCAGGCCGGTCTGGAAACACCATATATTTT. Protein: CASSNFGDAGRSGNTIYF.

This clone appeared a single time. The V call is TRBV5-1, the J call TRBJ2-1; 7 bases are shared with TRBD1. This CDR3 contains 15 residues. V lost 0 bases to trimming and J lost 4 bases; unmatched junction nucleotides: 4. The germline gives CDR1 SGHRS, CDR2 YFSETQ. The CDR3 region is CASSLGGQTYNEQFF. CDR3 sequence (DNA): TGCGCCAGCAGCTTGGGGGGACAGACATACAATGAGCAGTTCTTC.

The rearrangement uses TRBV15 and TRBJ1-4; TRBD1 matches 8 bases. V lost 0 bases to trimming and J lost 7 bases; unmatched junction nucleotides: 4. Germline V gives CDR1 LNHNV, CDR2 YYDKDF (reference sequence). This CDR3 contains 15 residues. The CDR3 bases are TGTGCCACCAGCAGAGATCAGGGGGCCTCTGAAAAACTGTTTTTT. Amino acid sequence: CATSRDQGASEKLFF.